A single sample is the source of the 12 T cell receptor beta chains below, sequenced in a study of cytomegalovirus exposure and HLA in healthy donors. A multiplex PCR was run with 60 Vbeta primers and 13 Jbeta primers. This table comes from immunoSEQ multiplex PCR, and its TCRdb copy is limited to in-frame clones, with some not included. Its clone listing holds over 65,000 clones. What was sequenced was PBMCs. These receptors all stem from a man aged 25 to 45 in good health and CMV-seronegative.

V and J are TRBV5-1 and TRBJ2-5; tentatively, D is TRBD2 (5 bases). Germline V gene lookup returns CDR1 SGHRS and CDR2 YFSETQ. The V end was cut by 2 bases, the J end by 1 base, with 12 bases between. The CDR3 extends over 15 amino acids. In DNA, the CDR3 is TGCGCCAGCAGCTTCTGGAGGCCCGGCCAAGAGACCCAGTACTTC. As protein: CASSFWRPGQETQYF.

J is TRBJ2-1 and V is TRBV19, with D unresolved. This CDR3 comprises 15 residues. The germline V gene has CDR1 LNHDA and CDR2 SQIVND (reference sequence). V was shortened by 4 bases and J by 0 bases, with 10 bases between the two germline ends. This chain's CDR3 is CASSTVFFSYNEQFF. The CDR3 DNA is TGTGCCAGTAGTACCGTATTTTTCTCCTACAATGAGCAGTTCTTC.

V is TRBV18 and J is TRBJ1-3; 10 bases map to TRBD1. V lost 3 bases, J lost 4 bases, and 12 bases stayed unmatched. Germline V gene sequence: CDR1 KGHSH, CDR2 LQKENI. CDR3 length equals 18 residues. The CDR3 nucleotides are TGTGCCAGCTCACCGCGTCAAGCGGGACAGGGGTCCGGAAACACCATATATTTT. It encodes CASSPRQAGQGSGNTIYF.

In terms of frequency, this clone is medium-sized (0.01 to 0.1%). The V and J genes are TRBV2 and TRBJ2-7; possibly TRBD1 for D (5 bases). The V gene lost 7 bases and the J gene lost 0 bases, with 25 bases spanning the gap. From germline, CDR1 is SNHLY and CDR2 FYNNEI. This CDR3 has 18 amino acids. CDR3 DNA sequence: TGTGCCAGCACCATCCTCACTAATCAAGGACACCCCTCCTACGAGCAGTACTTC. As protein: CASTILTNQGHPSYEQYF.

The chain has TRBV30 and TRBJ2-7, with 10 bases that match TRBD2. Losses at the gene ends were 2 bases for V and 6 bases for J; bases not matched to a gene: 10. CDR1 and CDR2 from the germline V gene are GTSNPN and SVGIG (reference sequence). The CDR3 length is 15 residues. CDR3 protein: CAWSSLGLAAGEQYF. CDR3 sequence (DNA): TGTGCCTGGAGTTCTCTCGGACTAGCGGCAGGCGAGCAGTACTTC.

This chain uses TRBV4-2 with TRBJ1-2; D remains unclear. The CDR3 extends over 17 amino acids. Between the trimmed V and J ends, which lost 0 bases and 4 bases, there was a span of 18 bases. The germline CDR1 and CDR2 sequences are LGHNA and YNFKEQ. DNA for the CDR3: TGTGCCAGCAGCCAAGATCGGGGAGGTCGGAACCTCTATGGCTACACCTTC. Amino acid sequence: CASSQDRGGRNLYGYTF.

The chain uses TRBV5-6 and TRBJ2-2, with D perhaps TRBD1 (6 bases). CDR1 and CDR2 (germline): SGHDT, YYEEEE. The CDR3 length is 14 residues. Trimming shortened V by 4 bases and J by 4 bases, and 11 bases separated the two germline ends. CDR3 protein: CASSRGQITGELFF. The DNA of the CDR3 is TGTGCCAGCAGCCGAGGACAGATCACCGGGGAGCTGTTTTTT.

The chain is built from TRBV4-1 and TRBJ2-7, with D perhaps matching TRBD2 (5 bases). The CDR3 extends over 15 amino acids. Trimming took 1 base from V and 6 from J, leaving 16 bases between them. CDR1 MGHRA and CDR2 YSYEKL come from the germline V gene. For the CDR3, the DNA is TGCGCCAGCAGCCAAGTAACAGCGGCCCCGGGCGAGCAGTACTTC. This sequence encodes CASSQVTAAPGEQYF.

CDR3 sequence (DNA): TGTGCCAGCAGACCCACTTTTACCTCGTCCGAGCAGTACTTC. This sequence encodes CASRPTFTSSEQYF. The chain is built from TRBV27 and TRBJ2-7; D is unclear. This CDR3 contains 14 residues. Per germline, CDR1 MNHEY and CDR2 SMNVEV (reference sequence). V dropped 6 bases and J dropped 6 bases, with 18 bases sitting between them.

The V call is TRBV9, the J call TRBJ1-2; a weak D match, TRBD1 (5 bases). The CDR3 has 13 amino acids. Germline CDR1 reads SGDLS; CDR2 reads YYNGEE. V was clipped by 4 bases and J by 5 bases, with 12 bases between them. The CDR3 loop is CASSLWKGYGYTF. DNA of the CDR3: TGTGCCAGCAGCCTCTGGAAGGGGTATGGCTACACCTTC.

This clone is medium-sized by frequency. V is TRBV18 and J is TRBJ2-1; tentatively, D is TRBD2 (6 bases). The CDR3 is made up of 12 amino acids. The germline V gene encodes CDR1 KGHSH and CDR2 LQKENI. V lost 3 bases, J lost 9 bases, and 9 bases lay in between. The CDR3 protein is CASSPGGSEQFF. The DNA for the CDR3 is TGTGCCAGCTCACCGGGAGGTAGTGAGCAGTTCTTC.

The chain couples TRBV11-3 to TRBJ2-7, with TRBD2 as a possible D gene (5 bases). Per the germline V gene, CDR1 is SGHNT and CDR2 is YENEEA. Trimming took 2 bases from V and 2 from J, leaving 10 bases between them. The CDR3 totals 14 residues. CDR3 amino acids: CASSLSGYTYEQYF. The CDR3 nucleotides read TGTGCCAGCAGCTTATCGGGGTATACCTACGAGCAGTACTTC.